Following are 24 T cell receptor beta chains from one sample sequenced in a study of T cells in tuberculosis (dated by TCRdb to 2016 to 2019). The library was prepared using the immunoSEQ multiplex PCR assay. TCRdb provides this immuneACCESS table in a form limited to in-frame rearrangements. Some clones are lacking; in checked studies, under half of them reflect an unresolved V gene, and why the rest are absent is not known. For this sample there are roughly 33,000 clones; roughly 92% appear just once. Clones ranked in the top ten supply 2% to 2.5% of the sample. The material sequenced was PBMCs. Receptors originate from a donor aged 10 to 29 with latent tuberculosis or without tuberculosis infection.

The chain's CDR3 is CASSFPPRGMNTEAFF. The CDR3 DNA reads as TGTGCCAGCAGCTTTCCCCCCAGAGGGATGAACACTGAAGCTTTCTTT. This chain joins TRBV7-9 and TRBJ1-1; D is uncertain. Trimming left V 3 bases short and J 0 bases short, with 14 bases between. CDR1 is SEHNR, CDR2 FQNEAQ, per germline (reference sequence). This CDR3 has 16 amino acids.

J is TRBJ1-1 and V is TRBV5-1, with 7 bases identical to TRBD1. V trimming: 2 bases; J trimming: 6 bases; junction bases outside the gene matches: 4. Germline CDR1 reads SGHRS; CDR2 reads YFSETQ. This CDR3 contains 13 residues. The CDR3 nucleotides read TGCGCCAGCAGCTTTAACAGGGGCGCTGAAGCTTTCTTT. Residues: CASSFNRGAEAFF.

In this sample, this clone turned up once. The chain combines TRBV27 with TRBJ2-7; 13 positions agree with TRBD2. Trimming at V came to 6 bases and at J to 3 bases, leaving 5 bases not matched to a gene. The length of the CDR3 is 15 residues. In germline, CDR1 is MNHEY, CDR2 SMNVEV (reference sequence). The CDR3 region has the DNA TGTGCCAGCAGGGGGGGACTAGCGGGGCTCTACGAGCAGTACTTC. This encodes CASRGGLAGLYEQYF.

This chain uses TRBV7-9 with TRBJ2-3; D is perhaps TRBD1 (6 bases). CDR1 SEHNR and CDR2 FQNEAQ come from the germline V gene (reference sequence). The CDR3 is 13 residues long. V lost 4 bases, J lost 5 bases, and 10 bases lay in between. The DNA of the CDR3 is TGTGCCAGCAGCTCGCAGGGGAGAGATACGCAGTATTTT. It specifies CASSSQGRDTQYF. Filled out from reference TRBV7-9 and TRBJ2-3, the complete variable domain reads DTGVSQNPRHKITKRGQNVTFRCDPISEHNRLYWYRQTLGQGPEFLTYFQNEAQLEKSRLLSDRFSAERPKGSFSTLEIQRTEQGDSAMYLCASSSQGRDTQYFGPGTRLTVL.

This clone was observed a handful of times. This rearrangement joins TRBV28 to TRBJ2-7; 10 nucleotides align to TRBD1. The germline V gene encodes CDR1 MDHEN and CDR2 SYDVKM. The CDR3 spans 17 residues. J lost 4 bases, V lost 6 bases, and 15 bases had no gene match. The CDR3, as DNA: TGTGCCAGCAGACCTCATCTTGGGACAGGGGAGGCGTACGAGCAGTACTTC. Translating gives CASRPHLGTGEAYEQYF. The complete variable domain, with remaining parts taken from reference TRBV28 and TRBJ2-7, reads DVKVTQSSRYLVKRTGEKVFLECVQDMDHENMFWYRQDPGLGLRLIYFSYDVKMKEKGDIPEGYSVSREKKERFSLILESASTNQTSMYLCASRPHLGTGEAYEQYFGPGTRLTVT.

V is TRBV6-6 and J is TRBJ2-3, with 12 bases matching TRBD2. CDR1 and CDR2 from the germline V gene are MNHNY and SVGAGI (reference sequence). V gave up 10 bases and J gave up 3 bases; unmatched junction bases: 11. The CDR3 totals 16 residues. The CDR3 bases are TGTGCCATCTGGGGACTAGCGGGTCCGGGGACAGATACGCAGTATTTT. It specifies CAIWGLAGPGTDTQYF.

The chain carries TRBV7-2 and TRBJ1-1; 10 bases are shared with TRBD1. Germline V gene lookup returns CDR1 SGHTA and CDR2 FQGNSA. The ends lost 2 bases at V and 11 bases at J; junction bases unmatched: 5. The CDR3 is 13 amino acids. In DNA form, the CDR3 reads TGTGCCAGCAGCTTAAGGGACAGGGGTGCGGCTTTCTTT. This codes for CASSLRDRGAAFF.

This chain joins TRBV6-5 and TRBJ2-7, with D perhaps matching TRBD2 (5 bases). The germline V and J ends were trimmed by 6 bases and 3 bases, with 18 bases remaining between them. The CDR3 has 15 amino acids. CDR1 is MNHEY, CDR2 SVGAGI, per germline. CDR3 sequence (DNA): TGTGCCAGCAGGCCCCGGGAAGGCTGGTTCTACGAGCAGTACTTC. This sequence encodes CASRPREGWFYEQYF.

The chain recombines TRBV28 with TRBJ2-7, with no clear D. Germline V gives CDR1 MDHEN, CDR2 SYDVKM. The V and J ends lost 4 bases and 4 bases respectively, with 8 bases between them. The CDR3 length is 12 residues. The CDR3 nucleotides read TGTGCCAGCAGTTACTTAAATTACGAGCAGTACTTC. It codes for CASSYLNYEQYF. The variable domain in full, with the rest retrieved from reference TRBV28 and TRBJ2-7, is DVKVTQSSRYLVKRTGEKVFLECVQDMDHENMFWYRQDPGLGLRLIYFSYDVKMKEKGDIPEGYSVSREKKERFSLILESASTNQTSMYLCASSYLNYEQYFGPGTRLTVT.

V is TRBV27 and J is TRBJ2-5; 7 bases are a match to TRBD2. The CDR3 runs 14 residues. V lost 4 bases to trimming and J lost 10 bases; unmatched junction nucleotides: 12. The germline V gene has CDR1 MNHEY and CDR2 SMNVEV (reference sequence). In DNA form, the CDR3 reads TGTGCCAGCAGTTACGGACTAGATGGACGGGGCCAGTACTTC. Its translation: CASSYGLDGRGQYF.

V gene TRBV28 combines with J gene TRBJ1-2; D not certain. CDR3 length: 13 residues. The germline V gene encodes CDR1 MDHEN and CDR2 SYDVKM. The CDR3 coding sequence is TGTGGGACCGGTCGGGGAGCTAACTATGGCTACACCTTC. Translating it yields CGTGRGANYGYTF.

This clone was recorded once. V gene TRBV28 combines with J gene TRBJ1-1; TRBD1 matches at 7 bases. V was pared by 3 bases and J by 5 bases, with 6 bases of the junction left unmatched. The germline V gene has CDR1 MDHEN and CDR2 SYDVKM. The CDR3 covers 14 residues. In DNA, the CDR3 is TGTGCCAGCAGTTTGGCAGGGGGGTTTACTGAAGCTTTCTTT. It specifies CASSLAGGFTEAFF.

The genes are TRBV5-6 and TRBJ2-7, with a possible D match to TRBD2 (5 bases). The germline V gene has CDR1 SGHDT and CDR2 YYEEEE. V was pared by 4 bases and J by 1 base, with 18 bases between. The CDR3 totals 16 residues. The CDR3 nucleotides read TGTGCCAGCAGCCCGAGCCGATTAGCGCCTTCCTACGAGCAGTACTTC. It yields the protein CASSPSRLAPSYEQYF.

The rearrangement joins TRBV2 to TRBJ1-1, with TRBD1 matching over 7 bases. Germline V lookup: CDR1 SNHLY, CDR2 FYNNEI. The CDR3 is 13 residues long. V lost 9 bases, J lost 3 bases, and 7 bases stayed unmatched. In DNA, the CDR3 is TGTGCCAGTACCGGACAGGAGGACACTGAAGCTTTCTTT. Protein sequence: CASTGQEDTEAFF.

The chain couples TRBV9 to TRBJ2-7, with 8 positions matching TRBD1. J was trimmed by 6 bases and V by 0 bases; bases with no gene match: 5. Looked up from germline, CDR1 is SGDLS and CDR2 is YYNGEE. CDR3 size: 14 residues. Here the CDR3 DNA reads TGTGCCAGCAGCGTAGGTCAGGGGGCGAGCGAGCAGTACTTC. This codes for CASSVGQGASEQYF.

J is TRBJ2-5 and V is TRBV11-1, with 7 bases aligning to TRBD1. J was trimmed by 5 bases and V by 4 bases; bases with no gene match: 10. The CDR3 totals 15 residues. Germline V gives CDR1 SGHAT, CDR2 FQDESV (reference sequence). The CDR3 coding sequence is TGTGCCAGCAGCTCCCCCCAGACAGGGTGGGAGACCCAGTACTTC. Translated: CASSSPQTGWETQYF.

This chain connects TRBV7-9 to TRBJ1-1; the D is unclear. CDR3 length: 13 residues. Germline V gene lookup returns CDR1 SEHNR and CDR2 FQNEAQ (reference sequence). Trimming took 1 base from V and 8 from J, leaving 11 bases between them. The CDR3 region is CASSLESPSEAFF. In nucleotides, the CDR3 is TGTGCCAGCAGCTTAGAAAGCCCGTCGGAAGCTTTCTTT.

This clone occurred a few times. The chain has TRBV19 and TRBJ2-3, with D perhaps matching TRBD2 (7 bases). The CDR3 consists of 14 residues. Germline V gives CDR1 LNHDA, CDR2 SQIVND (reference sequence). V lost 7 bases, J lost 3 bases, and 14 bases lay in between. The CDR3 region is CASKGEGLTDTQYF. Here the CDR3 DNA reads TGTGCCAGTAAGGGGGAGGGCCTGACAGATACGCAGTATTTT.

This clone was observed a handful of times. This chain connects TRBV19 to TRBJ2-5; TRBD2 matches 11 bases. Germline V gene lookup returns CDR1 LNHDA and CDR2 SQIVND (reference sequence). V lost 4 bases to trimming and J lost 2 bases; unmatched junction nucleotides: 3. The CDR3 runs 15 residues. The CDR3 region is CASSRRLAGQETQYF. The DNA for the CDR3 is TGTGCCAGTAGTAGACGACTAGCGGGGCAAGAGACCCAGTACTTC.

The chain couples TRBV7-9 to TRBJ1-6, with 7 positions matching TRBD1. V shed 2 bases and J 0 bases; nucleotides not matched to a gene: 10. CDR1 and CDR2 (germline): SEHNR, FQNEAQ (reference sequence). The CDR3 has 19 amino acids. CDR3 sequence: CASSLSTGQSGSYNSPLHF. The CDR3 region has the DNA TGTGCCAGCAGCTTATCGACAGGGCAGTCGGGCTCCTATAATTCACCCCTCCACTTT.

The chain carries TRBV5-6 and TRBJ1-1; no definite D call. The CDR3 is made up of 12 amino acids. V lost 0 bases, J lost 6 bases, and 6 bases lay in between. Germline lookup yields CDR1 SGHDT and CDR2 YYEEEE. In nucleotides, the CDR3 is TGTGCCAGCAGCTTGGTATCGGCTGAAGCTTTCTTT. Its translation is CASSLVSAEAFF.

This clone was detected once. The CDR3 sequence is CASSLAGFTDTQYF. In DNA form, the CDR3 reads TGTGCCAGCAGCTTGGCGGGGTTCACAGATACGCAGTATTTT. The gene calls are TRBV7-2 and TRBJ2-3, with D maybe TRBD2 (6 bases). V lost 3 bases, J lost 2 bases, and 9 bases lay in between. Germline V gene sequence: CDR1 SGHTA, CDR2 FQGNSA. The CDR3 runs 14 residues.

The chain links TRBV30 to TRBJ2-7; weak D call: TRBD2 (5 bases). Between the trimmed V and J ends, which lost 2 bases and 3 bases, there was a span of 20 bases. Per germline, CDR1 GTSNPN and CDR2 SVGIG (reference sequence). The CDR3 has 16 amino acids. The CDR3 here is CAWSNPYGRADYEQYF. DNA of the CDR3: TGTGCCTGGAGTAACCCCTATGGGCGGGCAGACTACGAGCAGTACTTC.

This rearrangement joins TRBV10-3 to TRBJ1-5, with 9 bases aligning to TRBD1. The junction had 11 bases not matched to a gene; V was cut back by 4 bases and J by 4 bases. The CDR3 has 17 amino acids. CDR1 and CDR2 from the germline V gene are ENHRY and SYGVKD. CDR3 sequence reads: CAISGKSDRGKNQPQHF. CDR3 DNA: TGTGCCATCAGTGGGAAGTCAGACAGGGGGAAAAATCAGCCCCAGCATTTT.